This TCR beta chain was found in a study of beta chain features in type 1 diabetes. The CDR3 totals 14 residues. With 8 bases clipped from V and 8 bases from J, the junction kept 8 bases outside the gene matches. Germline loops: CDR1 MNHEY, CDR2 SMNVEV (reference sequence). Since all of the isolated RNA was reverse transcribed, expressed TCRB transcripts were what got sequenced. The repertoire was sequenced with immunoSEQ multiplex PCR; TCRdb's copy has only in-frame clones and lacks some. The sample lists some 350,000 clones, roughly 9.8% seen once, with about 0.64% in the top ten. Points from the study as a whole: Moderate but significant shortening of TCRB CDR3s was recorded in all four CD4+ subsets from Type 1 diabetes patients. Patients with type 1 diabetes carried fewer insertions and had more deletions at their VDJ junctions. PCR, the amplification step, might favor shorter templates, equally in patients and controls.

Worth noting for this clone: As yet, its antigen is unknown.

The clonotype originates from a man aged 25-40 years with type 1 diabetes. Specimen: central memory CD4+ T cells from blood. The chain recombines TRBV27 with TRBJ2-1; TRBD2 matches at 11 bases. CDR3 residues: CASLPSGGRDEQFF. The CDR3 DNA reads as TGTGCCAGCCTACCTAGCGGGGGGAGGGATGAGCAGTTCTTC.